This is a list of T cell receptor beta chains from one sample in a study of OX40 agonist ivuxolimab in advanced cancers. Produced via immunoSEQ multiplex PCR; TCRdb's table is partial and in-frame only. The sample records about 38,000 clones, roughly 87% being singletons. The starting material was CD4+ or CD8+ T cells sorted from blood, obtained in a trial of the OX40 agonist ivuxolimab. These receptors were taken from an adult with an advanced solid tumor such as melanoma, head and neck, liver or kidney cancer. The CDR3 runs from the conserved cysteine through the conserved F or W. D genes are given only for firm matches. The size field is filled for only some rows; it gives once, few, many or a size class.

d_call	v_call	clone_size	cdr3_length	j_call	cdr3_nt	cdr3_aa
NA	TRBV14	NA	14	TRBJ2-1	TGTGCCAGCAGCCATAGAGGATCCTACAATGAGCAGTTCTTC	CASSHRGSYNEQFF
TRBD1	TRBV19	NA	14	TRBJ2-7	TGTGCCAGTAAACCGAGGGGACAGGGCCAGGAGCAGTACTTC	CASKPRGQGQEQYF
TRBD1	TRBV27	NA	14	TRBJ2-7	TGTGCCAGCAGCTCAGACAGGGCCCGGGACGAGCAGTACTTC	CASSSDRARDEQYF
NA	TRBV9	once	17	TRBJ2-3	TGTGCCAGCAGCACCCCCCTCGGAGGCGGGGGCACAGATACGCAGTATTTT	CASSTPLGGGGTDTQYF
NA	TRBV27	NA	15	TRBJ2-5	TGTGCCAGCAGTTTGACTGCAACCTCCCAAGAGACCCAGTACTTC	CASSLTATSQETQYF
TRBD1	TRBV28	NA	14	TRBJ2-5	TGTGCCAGCATTGAACAGGGGTACCAAGAGACCCAGTACTTC	CASIEQGYQETQYF
NA	TRBV6-5	NA	12	TRBJ2-7	TGTGCCAGCAGTTACCCCCCCTACGAGCAGTACTTC	CASSYPPYEQYF
TRBD1	TRBV12-5	NA	14	TRBJ2-1	TGTGCTAGTGCCACAGGGGAAGGGCCCGATGAGCAGTTCTTC	CASATGEGPDEQFF
NA	TRBV6-5	NA	15	TRBJ1-2	TGTGCCAGCAGTTACTCCCAGGGAGCTAACTATGGCTACACCTTC	CASSYSQGANYGYTF
NA	TRBV25-1	NA	11	TRBJ1-3	TGTGCCAGCAGGACTGGAAACACCATATATTTT	CASRTGNTIYF
NA	TRBV4-3	once	15	TRBJ2-7	TGCGCCAGCAGCCAGGGGGGGACAGGACCCTACGAGCAGTACTTC	CASSQGGTGPYEQYF
TRBD2	TRBV10-3	NA	15	TRBJ2-1	TGTGCCATCAGTGAGCCCTGGGAGGGAGACAATGAGCAGTTCTTC	CAISEPWEGDNEQFF
NA	TRBV7-6	NA	14	TRBJ2-1	TGTGCCAGCAGTTTCCAAAATACGAGACCTGAGCAGTTCTTC	CASSFQNTRPEQFF
TRBD2	TRBV4-3	NA	16	TRBJ2-7	TGCGCCAGCAGCCCAGGGGGACTAGCGGGGCTCGACGAGCAGTACTTC	CASSPGGLAGLDEQYF
NA	TRBV21-1	few	17	TRBJ2-7	TGTGCCAGCAGCAAAGCCGGCCCTGTCTCCTGGTTCTACGAGCAGTACTTC	CASSKAGPVSWFYEQYF
NA	TRBV28	NA	16	TRBJ1-3	TGTGCCAGCAGTATCGGGATATCAAGCTCTGGAAACACCATATATTTT	CASSIGISSSGNTIYF